The rows below give T cell receptor beta chains drawn from one sample of a study of blood T cell repertoires in COVID-19. Libraries were prepared by immunoSEQ multiplex PCR; TCRdb keeps only in-frame clonotypes and omits some of them. The sample lists about 100,000 clones, less than 85% occurring once. The sequenced sample was peripheral blood. Receptors were obtained from a woman in her seventies with active or convalescent COVID-19. The CDR3 runs from the conserved cysteine through the conserved F or W. A D gene is named only where the DNA matches it firmly. The size of a clone is reported for some rows only, either as once, few or many, or as a class for expanded clones.

j_gene: TRBJ2-3
abundance: -
v_gene: TRBV6-2/TRBV6-3
d_gene: TRBD2
CDR3nt: TGTGCCAGCAGTTACCTAGCGGGAGACACAGATACGCAGTATTTT
CDR3aa: CASSYLAGDTDTQYF

j_gene: TRBJ2-7
abundance: -
v_gene: TRBV7-2
d_gene: -
CDR3nt: TGTGCCAGCAGCCCTCAAGCGGGTGGGGGGTACGAGCAGTACTTC
CDR3aa: CASSPQAGGGYEQYF

j_gene: TRBJ1-6
abundance: -
v_gene: TRBV13
d_gene: TRBD1
CDR3nt: TGTGCCAGCAGCCAGGGACAGGGGTCCTATAATTCACCCCTCCACTTT
CDR3aa: CASSQGQGSYNSPLHF

j_gene: TRBJ1-1
abundance: -
v_gene: TRBV4-1
d_gene: -
CDR3nt: TGCGCCAGCAGCCAAGGGACAGCAGGCACTGAAGCTTTCTTT
CDR3aa: CASSQGTAGTEAFF

j_gene: TRBJ1-5
abundance: -
v_gene: TRBV2
d_gene: -
CDR3nt: TGTGCCAGCAGTGGAGCATTCAGGGGCCCCAATCAGCCCCAGCATTTT
CDR3aa: CASSGAFRGPNQPQHF

j_gene: TRBJ1-2
abundance: -
v_gene: TRBV6-1
d_gene: -
CDR3nt: TGTGCCAGCAGTGAAGCGTCTGCAGGGAACTATGGCTACACCTTC
CDR3aa: CASSEASAGNYGYTF

j_gene: TRBJ2-1
abundance: -
v_gene: TRBV6-5
d_gene: TRBD2
CDR3nt: TGTGCCAGCAGTTCCTCTAGCGGTTCCTACAATGAGCAGTTCTTC
CDR3aa: CASSSSSGSYNEQFF

j_gene: TRBJ2-1
abundance: -
v_gene: TRBV5-1
d_gene: TRBD1
CDR3nt: TGCGCCAGCAGCTTTGGGACAGGGGGCAATGAGCAGTTCTTC
CDR3aa: CASSFGTGGNEQFF

j_gene: TRBJ2-5
abundance: -
v_gene: TRBV30
d_gene: -
CDR3nt: TGTGCCTGGAGCATTAGCGAGGTCCAAGAGACCCAGTACTTC
CDR3aa: CAWSISEVQETQYF

j_gene: TRBJ2-3
abundance: -
v_gene: TRBV7-2
d_gene: -
CDR3nt: TGTGCCAGCAGCTTAGTGCAGGGGACGCATACGCAGTATTTT
CDR3aa: CASSLVQGTHTQYF

j_gene: TRBJ1-6
abundance: -
v_gene: TRBV6-5
d_gene: -
CDR3nt: TGTGCCAGCAGTTACTCGGGACTGCATAATTCACCCCTCCACTTT
CDR3aa: CASSYSGLHNSPLHF

j_gene: TRBJ1-1
abundance: -
v_gene: TRBV9
d_gene: TRBD1
CDR3nt: TGTGCCAGCAGCGCCCGACAGGGGGCGGACACTGAAGCTTTCTTT
CDR3aa: CASSARQGADTEAFF

j_gene: TRBJ2-3
abundance: -
v_gene: TRBV7-9
d_gene: -
CDR3nt: TGTGCCAGCAGCTCCTGGGGCCCCACAGATACGCAGTATTTT
CDR3aa: CASSSWGPTDTQYF

j_gene: TRBJ2-7
abundance: -
v_gene: TRBV7-2
d_gene: TRBD1
CDR3nt: TGTGCCAGCAGCCCAGACAGGGGAACCTACGAGCAGTACTTC
CDR3aa: CASSPDRGTYEQYF

j_gene: TRBJ2-5
abundance: -
v_gene: TRBV27
d_gene: TRBD1
CDR3nt: TGTGCCAGCAAACCCGGGACAGGGGATTTCGAGACCCAGTACTTC
CDR3aa: CASKPGTGDFETQYF

j_gene: TRBJ1-2
abundance: once
v_gene: TRBV5-5
d_gene: -
CDR3nt: TGTGCCAGCAGCTTGGCCCCAGGGCGTGATGGCTACACCTTC
CDR3aa: CASSLAPGRDGYTF

j_gene: TRBJ2-4
abundance: -
v_gene: TRBV7-2
d_gene: -
CDR3nt: TGTGCCAGCAGCTTACGAACAGGGTTTGGGGAAAACATTCAGTACTTC
CDR3aa: CASSLRTGFGENIQYF

j_gene: TRBJ2-1
abundance: -
v_gene: TRBV5-6
d_gene: -
CDR3nt: TGTGCCAGCAGCTTTAACACAGGAGAGCAGTTCTTC
CDR3aa: CASSFNTGEQFF

j_gene: TRBJ2-1
abundance: -
v_gene: TRBV30
d_gene: TRBD1
CDR3nt: TGTGCCTGGAGTGTTACAGGGGGCAATGAGCAGTTCTTC
CDR3aa: CAWSVTGGNEQFF

j_gene: TRBJ1-1
abundance: -
v_gene: TRBV6-2/TRBV6-3
d_gene: -
CDR3nt: TGTGCCAGCAGCCATACTACAGGTAAATCCACTGAAGCTTTCTTT
CDR3aa: CASSHTTGKSTEAFF

j_gene: TRBJ2-2
abundance: -
v_gene: TRBV6-5
d_gene: -
CDR3nt: TGTGCCAGCAGTCTTCGACTACACACCGGGGAGCTGTTTTTT
CDR3aa: CASSLRLHTGELFF

j_gene: TRBJ1-1
abundance: -
v_gene: TRBV24-1
d_gene: -
CDR3nt: TGTGCCACCAGTGACACCGGACGGGGAAACACTGAAGCTTTCTTT
CDR3aa: CATSDTGRGNTEAFF

j_gene: TRBJ2-3
abundance: -
v_gene: TRBV10-3
d_gene: TRBD1
CDR3nt: TGTGCCATCAGTGAGTCATTAGGGACAGCTTCCCCAGATACGCAGTATTTT
CDR3aa: CAISESLGTASPDTQYF

j_gene: TRBJ1-2
abundance: -
v_gene: TRBV7-2
d_gene: TRBD1
CDR3nt: TGTGCCAGCAGCTTAGCACAGGGGAATGGCTACACCTTC
CDR3aa: CASSLAQGNGYTF

j_gene: TRBJ1-2
abundance: -
v_gene: TRBV27
d_gene: TRBD1
CDR3nt: TGTGCCAGCAGTTTAATAAATCCGGGACAGGGGGTTAGCTACACCTTC
CDR3aa: CASSLINPGQGVSYTF

j_gene: TRBJ1-1
abundance: -
v_gene: TRBV18
d_gene: -
CDR3nt: TGTGCCAGCTCACCAAATGTCGCCGGGAACACTGAAGCTTTCTTT
CDR3aa: CASSPNVAGNTEAFF

j_gene: TRBJ2-5
abundance: -
v_gene: TRBV11-3
d_gene: TRBD2
CDR3nt: TGTGCCAGCAGCCGGAGACTAGCGGCGTACCAAGAGACCCAGTACTTC
CDR3aa: CASSRRLAAYQETQYF

j_gene: TRBJ2-7
abundance: -
v_gene: TRBV5-1
d_gene: TRBD1
CDR3nt: TGCGCCAGCAGCTTAATGGGGACAGGGGCAACCTACGAGCAGTACTTC
CDR3aa: CASSLMGTGATYEQYF

j_gene: TRBJ2-2
abundance: -
v_gene: TRBV24-1
d_gene: TRBD2
CDR3nt: TGTGCCACCAGTGATTTACGTCTAGCGGGGCCCCCCGGGGAGCTGTTTTTT
CDR3aa: CATSDLRLAGPPGELFF

j_gene: TRBJ2-3
abundance: -
v_gene: TRBV19
d_gene: -
CDR3nt: TGTGCCAGTAGTATCATCGTCAGGTCTCTAGCGACGGATACGCAGTATTTT
CDR3aa: CASSIIVRSLATDTQYF